This record looks at one T cell receptor beta chain sequence and its context. The CDR3 has 24 amino acids. CDR1 ENHRY and CDR2 SYGVKD come from the germline V gene. V was pared by 2 bases and J by 0 bases, with 26 bases of the junction left unmatched. Per the study methods: Nucleated cell number was recorded as an estimate derived from reference gene primer amplification. Assay: immunoSEQ multiplex PCR; the TCRdb copy retains only in-frame clones and omits some. V and J calls and clone size are copied from that table; D and trimming were computed from the DNA. The sample lists around 130,000 clones, about 89% occurring once. The entry originates in a study of blood T cell repertoires in COVID-19. Study at large: Spain, Italy and the United States supplied samples that represented acute and convalescent COVID-19. In each case, the material was cDNA or gDNA derived from T cells, B-cell-depleted T cells, or PBMCs.

The chain links TRBV10-3 to TRBJ2-4; 9 bases align to TRBD2. The sequence derives from a man between 50 and 59 years old with active or convalescent COVID-19. Material: peripheral blood. The CDR3: CAISEPPRLAVSPGGRLAKNIQYF. CDR3 bases: TGTGCCATCAGTGAGCCCCCACGACTAGCGGTAAGCCCAGGGGGTAGGCTAGCCAAAAACATTCAGTACTTC.